This T cell receptor (beta chain) derives from a study of CD8 T cells in ankylosing spondylitis. Findings and caveats of the study: Enrichment of disease-linked clones was reportedly significant in matched ankylosing spondylitis synovial fluid. Made up of about eight highly homologous variants, a TCR beta motif appeared characteristic of ankylosing spondylitis blood.

One entry per CDR3 protein, called by TCRdb with MiXCR from the 5' RACE reads. The sample has under 85,000 distinct CDR3 sequences; about 5.2% are singletons. This clonotype was counted ten times or more. Its antigen remains unidentified. Germline V gives CDR1 SNHLY, CDR2 FYNNEI. V shed 6 bases and J shed 3 bases, with 14 bases lying between them. The CDR3 is made up of 14 amino acids. The sequence was collected from a male donor with ankylosing spondylitis or in good health (not recorded which). Sequencing was performed on blood, either unsorted or a sorted T cell fraction (not recorded which). J is TRBJ1-1 and V is TRBV2; weak D call: TRBD1 (5 bases). The CDR3 loop is CASRLGVAYTEAFF. In nucleotides, the CDR3 is TGTGCCAGCAGATTGGGGGTAGCCTACACTGAAGCTTTCTTT.